The 29 T cell receptor beta chains reported below all come from one sample, sequenced in a study of shared clonotypes between healthy human individuals. Clones were read by immunoSEQ multiplex PCR, and TCRdb kept only the in-frame ones, dropping some. The sample records about 2 million clones, roughly 95% being singletons. The sample comprised naive CD4+ T cells sorted from blood. Subset meaning: CD45RA+ positively selected. The receptors shown here come from a man younger than 30 in good health.

The rearrangement joins TRBV5-6 to TRBJ1-2; 12 positions agree with TRBD1. Germline trimming cut 6 bases from V and 2 bases from J; bases unmatched to any gene: 11. Germline CDR1 SGHDT, CDR2 YYEEEE. The CDR3 extends over 17 amino acids. The CDR3 protein is CASKRGAGTGGNYGYTF. The CDR3 DNA follows: TGTGCCAGCAAAAGGGGCGCCGGGACAGGGGGCAACTATGGCTACACCTTC.

The chain links TRBV10-2 to TRBJ1-5; D gene unclear. Germline CDR1 and CDR2: WSHSY and SAAADI. This CDR3 contains 13 residues. Trimming cost V 10 bases and J 5 bases, with 15 bases left between them. CDR3 loop: CATLEIRDQPQHF. CDR3 coding DNA: TGCGCCACCCTTGAAATTAGGGATCAGCCCCAGCATTTT.

This clone showed up just a few times. J is TRBJ2-5 and V is TRBV5-6; TRBD1 is a possible D gene (6 bases). The V gene lost 0 bases and the J gene lost 2 bases, with 8 bases spanning the gap. The CDR3 extends over 14 amino acids. Germline lookup yields CDR1 SGHDT and CDR2 YYEEEE. The DNA of the CDR3 is TGTGCCAGCAGCTTGGCGCAGGGGCAAGAGACCCAGTACTTC. This encodes CASSLAQGQETQYF.

The J gene is TRBJ2-7, the V gene TRBV19; D is uncertain. CDR3 length: 14 amino acids. CDR1 LNHDA and CDR2 SQIVND come from the germline V gene (reference sequence). The V end lost 6 bases, the J end lost 0 bases, and 12 bases lay between the germline ends. CDR3 region: CASSPAGGSYEQYF. CDR3 sequence (DNA): TGTGCCAGTAGCCCCGCAGGTGGCTCCTACGAGCAGTACTTC. Complete variable domain (other parts from reference TRBV19 and TRBJ2-7): DGGITQSPKYLFRKEGQNVTLSCEQNLNHDAMYWYRQDPGQGLRLIYYSQIVNDFQKGDIAEGYSVSREKKESFPLTVTSAQKNPTAFYLCASSPAGGSYEQYFGPGTRLTVT.

In DNA form, the CDR3 reads TGCGCCAGCAGCTTTAAGGGGGACCAGTACTTC. Protein product: CASSFKGDQYF. The V and J genes are TRBV5-1 and TRBJ2-5; a possible D gene is TRBD1 (6 bases). CDR3 length equals 11 residues. Germline CDR1 is SGHRS and CDR2 is YFSETQ. Deletions cut 2 bases from V and 10 bases from J, with 9 bases between.

This clone occurred once. The CDR3 DNA follows: TGTGCCAGCAGCCTGGGGGGAGCGAAAGAGCAGTACTTC. Encoded protein: CASSLGGAKEQYF. The V gene is TRBV7-9, the J gene TRBJ2-7, with D perhaps matching TRBD2 (6 bases). Germline V gives CDR1 SEHNR, CDR2 FQNEAQ (reference sequence). Trimming removed 5 bases from V and 7 bases from J, with 15 bases in between. This CDR3 is built from 13 residues.

V usage is TRBV2 and J usage is TRBJ2-1; D is unresolved. Between the trimmed V and J ends, which lost 1 base and 5 bases, there was a span of 15 bases. Germline loops: CDR1 SNHLY, CDR2 FYNNEI. This CDR3 region has 16 residues. The CDR3 region is CASSEEGRSAHNEQFF. In DNA form, the CDR3 reads TGTGCCAGCAGTGAAGAGGGAAGGAGCGCCCACAATGAGCAGTTCTTC. The whole variable domain, filled in from reference TRBV2 and TRBJ2-1, reads EPEVTQTPSHQVTQMGQEVILRCVPISNHLYFYWYRQILGQKVEFLVSFYNNEISEKSEIFDDQFSVERPDGSNFTLKIRSTKLEDSAMYFCASSEEGRSAHNEQFFGPGTRLTVL.

The chain couples TRBV27 to TRBJ2-1, with 8 bases lining up with TRBD2. V shed 2 bases, J shed 10 bases, and the junction held 7 bases outside the gene matches. Germline CDR1 MNHEY, CDR2 SMNVEV (reference sequence). The CDR3 covers 14 residues. DNA of the CDR3: TGTGCCAGCAGTTTAAGCGGGAGTATTGGGGAGCAGTTCTTC. Its protein product is CASSLSGSIGEQFF.

This sequence joins TRBV30 and TRBJ1-4, with TRBD1 matching over 8 bases. The V gene end was trimmed by 3 bases and the J gene end by 12 bases; junction bases not matched to a gene: 6. Germline V gene lookup returns CDR1 GTSNPN and CDR2 SVGIG (reference sequence). CDR3 length equals 12 residues. The CDR3 reads CAWRIQGEELFF. DNA of the CDR3: TGTGCCTGGAGGATACAGGGGGAGGAACTGTTTTTT.

In the case of this clone: Distinct nucleotide sequences in the sample also encode this CDR3. Written as DNA, the CDR3 is TGTGCCAGTAGTACCACAAACACCGGGGAGCTGTTTTTT. It is translated as CASSTTNTGELFF. The chain is built from TRBV19 and TRBJ2-2, with D unresolved. The V end lost 4 bases, the J end lost 2 bases, and 5 bases lay between the germline ends. Germline V lookup: CDR1 LNHDA, CDR2 SQIVND (reference sequence). There are 13 residues in the CDR3.

The chain combines TRBV28 with TRBJ1-4; possible D gene TRBD1, 5 bases. V was cut by 6 bases and J by 3 bases, with 20 bases left in between. Germline V CDR1 and CDR2: MDHEN, SYDVKM. The length of the CDR3 is 17 residues. The CDR3, as DNA: TGTGCCAGCAGGACATTATGGCAGGGTCTTTCTAATGAAAAACTGTTTTTT. Protein sequence: CASRTLWQGLSNEKLFF. Full variable domain (remainder filled in from reference TRBV28 and TRBJ1-4): DVKVTQSSRYLVKRTGEKVFLECVQDMDHENMFWYRQDPGLGLRLIYFSYDVKMKEKGDIPEGYSVSREKKERFSLILESASTNQTSMYLCASRTLWQGLSNEKLFFGSGTQLSVL.

V and J are TRBV19 and TRBJ2-5; D remains unclear. V was shortened by 5 bases and J by 4 bases, with 17 bases between the two germline ends. CDR1 LNHDA and CDR2 SQIVND come from the germline V gene (reference sequence). The CDR3 has 15 amino acids. This CDR3 is CASSPTGLSGETQYF. The CDR3 DNA reads TGTGCCAGTAGTCCCACCGGCCTTTCCGGAGAGACCCAGTACTTC.

This clone was recorded once. The V call is TRBV5-4, the J call TRBJ1-1, with D hard to call. The CDR3 has 13 amino acids. Trimming removed 0 bases from V and 3 bases from J, with 6 bases in between. Germline-derived CDR1 and CDR2 are SGHNT and YYREEE (reference sequence). The CDR3 here is CASSLEQHTEAFF. As DNA, the CDR3 is TGTGCCAGCAGCTTGGAACAGCACACTGAAGCTTTCTTT.

This chain uses TRBV4-1 with TRBJ2-7, with TRBD2 matching 8 bases. Trimming at V came to 0 bases and at J to 0 bases, leaving 4 bases not matched to a gene. CDR1 and CDR2 from the germline V gene are MGHRA and YSYEKL. The CDR3 extends over 16 amino acids. DNA for the CDR3: TGCGCCAGCAGCCAAGAGACTAGCGCGAGCTCCTACGAGCAGTACTTC. It encodes CASSQETSASSYEQYF.

This chain uses TRBV6-6 with TRBJ2-1; 8 bases line up with TRBD2. J gave up 6 bases and V 2 bases, and 6 bases lay outside the gene matches. Germline V gene data show CDR1 as MNHNY and CDR2 as SVGAGI (reference sequence). The CDR3 extends over 15 amino acids. In nucleotides, the CDR3 is TGTGCCAGCAGTTACGAGAGCGGGAGTATCAATGAGCAGTTCTTC. As protein: CASSYESGSINEQFF.

The DNA of the CDR3 is TGTGCCAGCAGCAAAACGAGCTCCTACGAGCAGTACTTC. Translated, it gives CASSKTSSYEQYF. This chain uses TRBV5-4 with TRBJ2-7; D is unclear. This CDR3 spans 13 amino acids. Trimming shortened V by 4 bases and J by 0 bases, and 8 bases separated the two germline ends. From germline, CDR1 is SGHNT and CDR2 YYREEE (reference sequence).

Turning to this clone: This sample also contains other DNA sequences that code for the same CDR3. The chain couples TRBV19 to TRBJ1-2, with 8 bases matching TRBD1. This CDR3 contains 14 residues. Unmatched junction bases numbered 2, after V lost 5 bases and J lost 0 bases. From germline, CDR1 is LNHDA and CDR2 SQIVND (reference sequence). The DNA for the CDR3 is TGTGCCAGTAGTGCGGGACAGGCTAACTATGGCTACACCTTC. This gives the protein CASSAGQANYGYTF.

Notes on this clone: Additional DNA sequences in this sample encode the identical CDR3. The chain is built from TRBV5-1 and TRBJ2-7; D may be TRBD1 (5 bases). The CDR3 loop spans 14 amino acids. V was pared by 0 bases and J by 2 bases, with 9 bases between. CDR1 is SGHRS, CDR2 YFSETQ, per germline. This CDR3 is CASSLGQPAYEQYF. DNA of the CDR3: TGCGCCAGCAGCTTGGGACAGCCTGCCTACGAGCAGTACTTC.

A word on this clone: This sample includes further DNA sequences coding for the same CDR3. This sequence joins TRBV5-1 and TRBJ1-3, with a weak D call TRBD1 (6 bases). CDR3 size: 14 residues. Germline assignment: CDR1 SGHRS and CDR2 YFSETQ. Trimming left V 0 bases short and J 2 bases short, with 6 bases between. CDR3 nucleotides: TGCGCCAGCAGCTTGGCAGGGGCTGGAAACACCATATATTTT. It is translated as CASSLAGAGNTIYF.

CDR3 sequence (DNA): TGTGCCAGCAGTTCCCACAGGGGAAACACCATATATTTT. This sequence encodes CASSSHRGNTIYF. This chain joins TRBV6-5 and TRBJ1-3; a weak D match, TRBD1 (5 bases). The CDR3 runs to 13 residues. Germline CDR1 is MNHEY and CDR2 is SVGAGI. Trimming took 4 bases from V and 4 from J, leaving 8 bases between them.

As for this clone: The same CDR3 is also encoded by other DNA sequences in this sample. The chain recombines TRBV7-9 with TRBJ1-6, with 8 nucleotides matching TRBD1. Germline loops: CDR1 SEHNR, CDR2 FQNEAQ (reference sequence). CDR3 size: 13 residues. The V and J ends lost 2 bases and 9 bases, in that order; junction bases with no gene match: 0. CDR3 sequence (DNA): TGTGCCAGCAGCTTACAGGGGGCTTCACCCCTCCACTTT. This sequence encodes CASSLQGASPLHF.

The rearrangement joins TRBV11-2 to TRBJ1-1; D ambiguous. Germline CDR1 reads SGHAT; CDR2 reads FQNNGV. The V end lost 4 bases, the J end lost 4 bases, and 4 bases lay between the germline ends. The CDR3 loop spans 11 amino acids. CDR3 amino acids: CASSSGTEAFF. In DNA, the CDR3 is TGTGCCAGCAGCTCGGGCACTGAAGCTTTCTTT.

This rearrangement joins TRBV10-2 to TRBJ1-3; 10 positions agree with TRBD1. V gave up 1 base and J gave up 3 bases; unmatched junction bases: 3. The CDR3 is 16 residues long. Germline loops: CDR1 WSHSY, CDR2 SAAADI. CDR3 DNA sequence: TGCGCCAGCAGTGAGTTTGGACAGGGGGATGGAAACACCATATATTTT. As protein: CASSEFGQGDGNTIYF.

The chain carries TRBV15 and TRBJ1-5; D is undetermined. Germline V gives CDR1 LNHNV, CDR2 YYDKDF (reference sequence). There are 14 residues in the CDR3. Trimming removed 2 bases from V and 5 bases from J, with 10 bases in between. The CDR3 DNA reads TGTGCCACCAGCAGAATCCCGGTCTATCAGCCCCAGCATTTT. Amino acid sequence: CATSRIPVYQPQHF.

This chain links TRBV27 with TRBJ1-5; D unclear. The CDR3 length is 15 residues. Trimming pared 3 bases from V and 3 bases from J, leaving 12 bases between. The germline V gene encodes CDR1 MNHEY and CDR2 SMNVEV (reference sequence). The CDR3 spells CASSLWSRNNQPQHF. The CDR3 nucleotides are TGTGCCAGCAGTTTGTGGAGCCGAAACAATCAGCCCCAGCATTTT.

V usage is TRBV14 and J usage is TRBJ2-5; no firm D call. Trimming took off 2 bases at V and 3 bases at J, with 10 bases between the two ends. Germline CDR1 is SGHDN and CDR2 is FVKESK. The CDR3 has 14 residues. This CDR3 is CASSQLSEKETQYF. The CDR3 coding sequence is TGTGCCAGCAGCCAATTGTCGGAAAAAGAGACCCAGTACTTC.

J is TRBJ2-5 and V is TRBV7-9, with D tentatively TRBD1 or TRBD2 (6 bases each). This CDR3 has 16 residues. Trimming stripped 5 bases from V and 4 bases from J, with 20 bases between. Per the germline V gene, CDR1 is SEHNR and CDR2 is FQNEAQ (reference sequence). CDR3 sequence reads: CASSPQGSGVSETQYF. DNA of the CDR3: TGTGCCAGCAGCCCCCAGGGGTCGGGAGTCTCAGAGACCCAGTACTTC.

This clone showed up just a few times. The chain links TRBV6-1 to TRBJ1-5; tentatively, D is TRBD1 (5 bases). CDR1 is MNHNS, CDR2 SASEGT, per germline. Between the trimmed V and J ends, which lost 8 bases and 0 bases, there was a span of 8 bases. The CDR3 covers 13 residues. The CDR3 loop is CASGGNSNQPQHF. CDR3 sequence (DNA): TGTGCCAGCGGGGGAAATAGCAATCAGCCCCAGCATTTT.

This chain links TRBV7-2 with TRBJ2-3, with 10 bases aligning to TRBD2. Trimming took 5 bases from V and 0 from J; bases not matched to a gene: 8. Germline V lookup: CDR1 SGHTA, CDR2 FQGNSA. The CDR3 has 17 residues. The CDR3 is CASSLPGLASSTDTQYF. In nucleotides, the CDR3 is TGTGCCAGCAGCCTACCGGGACTAGCGAGCAGCACAGATACGCAGTATTTT.